The next 27 T cell receptor beta chains were all read from a single sample in a study of vaccination and CD4 T cells after COVID-19. Antigens of these TCRs are unknown. Indicated treatment: roughly ten-day PBMC culture with coronavirus spike peptide pools or control peptides (ViraFEST assay). Cultured CD4+ T cell DNA was sequenced using the Oncomine TCR Beta short-read assay. Each CDR3 protein is one row after TCRdb ran MiXCR on the PCR reads. The table has roughly 4,000 distinct CDR3 sequences, around two fifths seen once. Sequenced material: CD4+ T cells from blood, cultured in vitro. The origin of the receptors is a human donor who had recovered from COVID-19.

This chain links TRBV5-1 with TRBJ2-3; D is ambiguous. The CDR3 contains 13 residues. The V end was cut by 3 bases, the J end by 0 bases, with 5 bases between. The V gene's germline CDR1 is SGHRS and CDR2 YFSETQ. The CDR3 region has the DNA TGCGCCAGCAGCTCTTCTAGCACAGATACGCAGTATTTT. It yields the protein CASSSSSTDTQYF.

This clonotype is medium-sized by share. V is TRBV12-3 or TRBV12-4 and J is TRBJ2-7; perhaps TRBD1 as D (6 bases). The CDR3 extends over 16 amino acids. Trimming removed 5 bases from V and 1 base from J, with 18 bases in between. CDR3 nucleotides: TGTGCCAGCAGTCCGGGGACAAAGGGGCGTTCCTACGAGCAGTACTTC. Protein product: CASSPGTKGRSYEQYF.

This clonotype was seen only once. The J gene is TRBJ1-2, the V gene TRBV6-5; D call uncertain. CDR3 length: 12 residues. The germline CDR1 and CDR2 sequences are MNHEY and SVGAGI. Trimming removed 0 bases from V and 8 bases from J, with 7 bases in between. In DNA form, the CDR3 reads TGTGCCAGCAGTTACTCTACAGAAGGCTACACCTTC. Translating it yields CASSYSTEGYTF.

V usage is TRBV27 and J usage is TRBJ2-2; 9 bases line up with TRBD2. With V trimmed by 2 bases and J by 7 bases, 14 bases remained unmatched. CDR1 is MNHEY, CDR2 SMNVEV, per germline (reference sequence). The length of the CDR3 is 18 residues. The CDR3 sequence: CASSLRIPGTSYGGELFF. The CDR3 nucleotides read TGTGCCAGCAGTTTAAGGATCCCCGGGACTAGCTACGGCGGGGAGCTGTTTTTT.

This clonotype was counted only a few times. V and J are TRBV2 and TRBJ1-2; no firm D call. The CDR3 is made up of 17 amino acids. Trimming removed 4 bases from V and 0 bases from J, with 18 bases in between. The germline V gene has CDR1 SNHLY and CDR2 FYNNEI. This CDR3 is CASSGRANRIANYGYTF. In DNA, the CDR3 is TGTGCCAGCAGTGGGCGGGCCAATCGAATAGCTAACTATGGCTACACCTTC.

The chain links TRBV20-1 to TRBJ2-3; no clear D. V was clipped by 0 bases and J by 0 bases, with 13 bases between them. The CDR3 has 16 residues. Germline lookup yields CDR1 DFQATT and CDR2 SNEGSKA (reference sequence). As DNA, the CDR3 is TGCAGTGCTAGAGATCTGGCGCTCACTAGCACAGATACGCAGTATTTT. Its protein product is CSARDLALTSTDTQYF.

The J gene is TRBJ2-2, the V gene TRBV24-1; D gene unclear. Germline V CDR1 and CDR2: KGHDR, SFDVKD. The V and J ends lost 9 bases and 6 bases respectively, with 19 bases between them. The CDR3 has 15 residues. In nucleotides, the CDR3 is TGTGCCACCGAGTTCGGTCCACCAGAACCCGGGGAGCTGTTTTTT. Protein sequence: CATEFGPPEPGELFF.

There are a few counts of this clonotype. This rearrangement joins TRBV4-3 to TRBJ1-1, with 9 nucleotides matching TRBD1. Germline V gene sequence: CDR1 LGHNA, CDR2 YSLEER. The CDR3 is 17 amino acids. The V gene end was trimmed by 3 bases and the J gene end by 0 bases; junction bases not matched to a gene: 8. CDR3 sequence reads: CASSHGRQGGMNTEAFF. CDR3 bases: TGCGCCAGCAGCCATGGACGACAGGGGGGCATGAACACTGAAGCTTTCTTT.

By share, this clonotype ranks as medium-sized (0.01 to 0.1%). This sequence joins TRBV20-1 and TRBJ2-5, with TRBD1 matching 11 bases. The CDR3 totals 15 residues. The J segment lost 6 bases and the V segment lost 3 bases, leaving 9 bases of the junction unmatched. Germline values: CDR1 DFQATT, CDR2 SNEGSKA (reference sequence). The CDR3 protein is CSASTGQGARKTQYF. In nucleotides, the CDR3 is TGCAGTGCTAGCACTGGACAGGGGGCTAGGAAGACCCAGTACTTC.

By its share, this clonotype is large. This chain uses TRBV5-8 with TRBJ2-7; D may be TRBD2 (7 bases). CDR3 length: 15 residues. V was shortened by 6 bases and J by 2 bases, with 18 bases between the two germline ends. The germline gives CDR1 SGHTS, CDR2 YDEGEE. This chain's CDR3 is CASTRGGATTYEQYF. The CDR3 region has the DNA TGTGCCAGCACCAGGGGAGGGGCTACCACCTACGAGCAGTACTTC.

The chain has TRBV6-2 or TRBV6-3 and TRBJ2-1, with 10 bases that match TRBD2. CDR1 MNHEY and CDR2 SVGEGT come from the germline V gene. The trim removed 4 bases at V and 1 base at J, leaving 7 bases unmatched. This CDR3 is built from 17 residues. CDR3 sequence reads: CASSWFLAGASYNEQFF. The CDR3 DNA reads TGTGCCAGCAGTTGGTTCCTAGCGGGAGCATCCTACAATGAGCAGTTCTTC.

This clonotype has just a few counts. The V call is TRBV7-9, the J call TRBJ1-4; 11 positions match TRBD1. J lost 2 bases, V lost 5 bases, and 16 bases had no gene match. Germline V CDR1 and CDR2: SEHNR, FQNEAQ (reference sequence). This CDR3 has 20 amino acids. CDR3 in DNA: TGTGCCAGCAGCGCACGAAGATGGGACAGGGGGGGGGAGACTAATGAAAAACTGTTTTTT. The encoded protein is CASSARRWDRGGETNEKLFF.

This chain links TRBV7-2 with TRBJ2-1, with D unresolved. V was pared by 2 bases and J by 0 bases, with 8 bases between. Germline CDR1 is SGHTA and CDR2 is FQGNSA. The CDR3 runs to 15 residues. CDR3 in amino acids: CASSLSSSSYNEQFF. The CDR3 nucleotides are TGTGCCAGCAGCTTATCGTCGAGCTCCTACAATGAGCAGTTCTTC.

The chain employs TRBV2 and TRBJ1-3; the D is unclear. The CDR3 contains 14 residues. Trimming removed 4 bases at V and 0 bases at J, with 7 bases between. The germline V gene encodes CDR1 SNHLY and CDR2 FYNNEI. The chain's CDR3 is CASSGRLSGNTIYF. The CDR3 DNA is TGTGCCAGCAGTGGTCGTCTCTCTGGAAACACCATATATTTT. Complete variable domain (other parts from reference TRBV2 and TRBJ1-3): EPEVTQTPSHQVTQMGQEVILRCVPISNHLYFYWYRQILGQKVEFLVSFYNNEISEKSEIFDDQFSVERPDGSNFTLKIRSTKLEDSAMYFCASSGRLSGNTIYFGEGSWLTVV.

In its sample, this clonotype ranks as large. This chain connects TRBV7-2 to TRBJ2-5; no clear D gene. CDR1 and CDR2 (germline): SGHTA, FQGNSA. CDR3 length: 13 residues. The V gene lost 2 bases and the J gene lost 5 bases, with 9 bases spanning the gap. The CDR3 loop reads CASSLSLGETQYF. DNA of the CDR3: TGTGCCAGCAGCTTATCCCTGGGGGAGACCCAGTACTTC.

The chain couples TRBV5-1 to TRBJ2-1; no definite D call. Per germline, CDR1 SGHRS and CDR2 YFSETQ. This CDR3 comprises 14 residues. Between the trimmed V and J ends, which lost 0 bases and 0 bases, there was a span of 4 bases. In DNA form, the CDR3 reads TGCGCCAGCAGCTTGGGTAACTCCTACAATGAGCAGTTCTTC. Protein: CASSLGNSYNEQFF.

The CDR3 here is CASSLVRVQTNTGELFF. As DNA, the CDR3 is TGTGCCAGCAGTCTTGTTCGGGTACAGACGAACACCGGGGAGCTGTTTTTT. The J gene is TRBJ2-2, the V gene TRBV2; no firm D call. CDR1 SNHLY and CDR2 FYNNEI come from the germline V gene. The CDR3 has 17 residues. The V end was cut by 5 bases, the J end by 0 bases, with 16 bases between.

The chain joins TRBV24-1 to TRBJ1-5, with D maybe TRBD1 (6 bases). The length of the CDR3 is 14 residues. In germline, CDR1 is KGHDR, CDR2 SFDVKD. V shed 9 bases and J shed 7 bases, with 18 bases lying between them. The CDR3 loop reads CATFSGGARQPQHF. CDR3 nucleotide sequence: TGTGCCACCTTTAGCGGGGGGGCCAGACAGCCCCAGCATTTT.

This clonotype was detected a few times. The chain couples TRBV20-1 to TRBJ1-3; maybe TRBD1 (5 bases). The CDR3 consists of 15 residues. The germline V gene has CDR1 DFQATT and CDR2 SNEGSKA (reference sequence). The ends were cut back, 1 base at V and 4 bases at J, with 14 bases in the middle. The CDR3 DNA reads TGCAGTGCTAGAGTATCACTTCGGGGCGGAAACACCATATATTTT. It specifies CSARVSLRGGNTIYF.

The chain links TRBV7-3 to TRBJ1-1, with TRBD1 matching over 10 bases. This CDR3 region has 15 residues. After removal of 0 bases from V and 5 bases from J, the junction contained 3 bases not matched to a gene. The germline CDR1 and CDR2 sequences are SGHTA and FQGTGA. The CDR3 is CASSLTTGGYTEAFF. CDR3 nucleotide sequence: TGTGCCAGCAGCTTAACGACAGGGGGCTATACTGAAGCTTTCTTT.

There are a few counts of this clonotype. The chain combines TRBV5-4 with TRBJ2-2, with 11 positions matching TRBD2. This CDR3 region has 16 residues. After removal of 6 bases from V and 0 bases from J, the junction contained 4 bases not matched to a gene. Germline CDR1 and CDR2: SGHNT and YYREEE (reference sequence). In DNA, the CDR3 is TGTGCCAGCACACCGGGACTAGCGGCGAACACCGGGGAGCTGTTTTTT. Protein: CASTPGLAANTGELFF.

As to this clonotype: A read error may account for a junction end that differs from germline. The chain joins TRBV10-3 to TRBJ1-2; 7 bases fit TRBD1. The CDR3 consists of 14 residues. Germline V gene lookup returns CDR1 ENHRY and CDR2 SYGVKD. The CDR3 loop is CAISEPDRYYSYTF. As DNA, the CDR3 is TGTGCCATCAGTGAGCCGGACAGGTACTATAGCTACACCTTC.

This chain uses TRBV20-1 with TRBJ2-1, with D perhaps matching TRBD2 (5 bases). The CDR3 runs 13 residues. V was pared by 3 bases and J by 7 bases, with 13 bases between. CDR1 and CDR2 (germline): DFQATT, SNEGSKA (reference sequence). CDR3 residues: CSASSELGNEQFF. As DNA, the CDR3 is TGCAGTGCTAGTAGCGAGTTAGGGAATGAGCAGTTCTTC.

J is TRBJ2-5 and V is TRBV6-5; D ambiguous. The germline CDR1 and CDR2 sequences are MNHEY and SVGAGI. The CDR3 sequence is 14 residues long. V was clipped by 0 bases and J by 0 bases, with 5 bases between them. The CDR3 sequence is CASSYSLNQETQYF. The CDR3 region has the DNA TGTGCCAGCAGTTACTCGCTTAACCAAGAGACCCAGTACTTC.

The chain has TRBV7-8 and TRBJ1-4; possibly TRBD1 for D (5 bases). CDR1 and CDR2 from the germline V gene are SGHVS and FQNEAQ. Trimming stripped 5 bases from V and 8 bases from J, with 18 bases between. CDR3 length equals 15 residues. DNA of the CDR3: TGTGCCAGCAGCCCCCAAGGGACCGCAAACGAAAAACTGTTTTTT. It codes for CASSPQGTANEKLFF. The full variable domain, in which reference TRBV7-8 and TRBJ1-4 provide the parts outside the CDR3, is GAGVSQSPRYKVAKRGQDVALRCDPISGHVSLFWYQQALGQGPEFLTYFQNEAQLDKSGLPSDRFFAERPEGSVSTLKIQRTQQEDSAVYLCASSPQGTANEKLFFGSGTQLSVL.

This chain joins TRBV20-1 and TRBJ2-1, with 11 bases matching TRBD1. With V trimmed by 5 bases and J by 3 bases, 9 bases remained unmatched. Germline lookup yields CDR1 DFQATT and CDR2 SNEGSKA (reference sequence). The CDR3 runs 16 residues. CDR3 DNA sequence: TGCAGTGCTCCATCCTCGGGACAGGGGGGCTACAATGAGCAGTTCTTC. Its protein product is CSAPSSGQGGYNEQFF.

In regard to this clonotype: A read error may explain this, as a much larger clone is one base away. The chain uses TRBV7-6 and TRBJ1-2; no firm D call. The CDR3 is 12 residues long. Germline V gene data show CDR1 as SGHVS and CDR2 as FNYEAQ. The CDR3 reads CASSLGGYGYAF. The CDR3 nucleotides read TGTGCCAGCAGCTTAGGGGGATATGGCTACGCCTTC.